The rows below give T cell receptor beta chains drawn from one sample of a study of spatial heterogeneity in lung cancer. Each CDR3 protein gets one entry after TCRdb re-called the 5' RACE reads with MiXCR. The data contain around 100,000 distinct CDR3 sequences, approximately 4.4% of them singletons. This material consisted of lung tumor tissue, taken at surgery. The origin of the receptors is a male donor with early-stage non-small cell lung cancer. Both conserved end residues are part of each CDR3. The D gene is left open where the match is weak. Size tells how often a clone was seen (once, few, many) or the class of an expanded clone, and some rows leave it out.

TRBJ1-1 | many | TRBV20-1 | . | CSARPHTEAFF | TGCAGTGCTAGACCCCACACTGAAGCTTTCTTT
TRBJ2-1 | many | TRBV12-3/TRBV12-4 | . | CASSLLLGSSYNEQFF | TGTGCCAGCAGTTTACTCCTTGGGAGCTCCTACAATGAGCAGTTCTTC
TRBJ2-7 | many | TRBV20-1 | . | CSARDTQGGSYEQYF | TGCAGTGCTAGAGATACACAGGGAGGTTCCTACGAGCAGTACTTC
TRBJ2-5 | many | TRBV5-1 | . | CASRYGGPLYQETQYF | TGCGCCAGCAGATATGGGGGGCCCCTGTACCAAGAGACCCAGTACTTC
TRBJ2-1 | many | TRBV27 | . | CASSLAGAPNEQFF | TGTGCCAGCAGTTTGGCAGGTGCCCCCAATGAGCAGTTCTTC
TRBJ2-1 | . | TRBV5-4 | TRBD1 | CASHRTGAGSSYNEQFF | TGTGCCAGTCACCGGACAGGGGCGGGGAGCTCCTACAATGAGCAGTTCTTC
TRBJ2-3 | many | TRBV6-1 | TRBD2 | CASTILAATDTQYF | TGTGCCAGCACGATTCTAGCGGCCACAGATACGCAGTATTTT
TRBJ2-7 | many | TRBV5-1 | . | CASSSSPTGREQYF | TGCGCCAGCAGCTCCTCCCCGACAGGTCGCGAGCAGTACTTC
TRBJ2-7 | . | TRBV30 | . | CAWATGEGSYEQYF | TGTGCCTGGGCTACGGGAGAGGGGTCCTACGAGCAGTACTTC
TRBJ2-4 | many | TRBV5-1 | . | CASSSTPSGENIQYF | TGCGCCAGCAGCTCAACCCCGTCGGGGGAAAACATTCAGTACTTC
TRBJ1-2 | many | TRBV3-1 | . | CASSQDHFRHGYTF | TGTGCCAGCAGCCAAGATCATTTCCGACATGGCTACACCTTC